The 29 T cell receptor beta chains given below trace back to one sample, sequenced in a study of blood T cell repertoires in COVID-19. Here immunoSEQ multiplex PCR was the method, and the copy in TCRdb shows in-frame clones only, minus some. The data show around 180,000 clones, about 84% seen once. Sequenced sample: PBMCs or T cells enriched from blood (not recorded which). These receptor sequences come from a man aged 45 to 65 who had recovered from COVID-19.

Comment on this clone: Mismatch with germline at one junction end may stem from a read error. In nucleotides, the CDR3 is TGTGCCAGCAGTCCCTTGGGAGGACAGGCGAACTTC. Translation gives CASSPLGGQANF. This chain joins TRBV2 and TRBJ1-2, with TRBD1 matching 7 bases. CDR3 size: 12 residues. The germline CDR1 and CDR2 sequences are SNHLY and FYNNEI.

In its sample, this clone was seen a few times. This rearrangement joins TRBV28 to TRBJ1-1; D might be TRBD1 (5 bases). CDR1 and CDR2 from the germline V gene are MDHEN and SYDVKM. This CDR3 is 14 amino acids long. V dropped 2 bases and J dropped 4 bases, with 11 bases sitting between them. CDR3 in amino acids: CASSLTTVSTEAFF. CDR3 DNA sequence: TGTGCCAGCAGTTTAACGACAGTTTCCACTGAAGCTTTCTTT.

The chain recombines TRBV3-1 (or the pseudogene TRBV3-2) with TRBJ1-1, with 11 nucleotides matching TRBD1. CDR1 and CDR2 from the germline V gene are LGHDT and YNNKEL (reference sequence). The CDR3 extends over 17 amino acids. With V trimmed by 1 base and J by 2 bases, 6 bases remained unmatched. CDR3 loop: CASSQVWTGGGNTEAFF. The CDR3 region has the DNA TGTGCCAGCAGCCAAGTTTGGACAGGGGGCGGTAACACTGAAGCTTTCTTT.

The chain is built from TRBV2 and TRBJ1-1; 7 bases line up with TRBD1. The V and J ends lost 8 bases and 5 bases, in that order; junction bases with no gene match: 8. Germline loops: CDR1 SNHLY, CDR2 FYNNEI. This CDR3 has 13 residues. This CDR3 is CASAMTGMTEAFF. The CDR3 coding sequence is TGTGCCAGCGCGATGACAGGGATGACTGAAGCTTTCTTT.

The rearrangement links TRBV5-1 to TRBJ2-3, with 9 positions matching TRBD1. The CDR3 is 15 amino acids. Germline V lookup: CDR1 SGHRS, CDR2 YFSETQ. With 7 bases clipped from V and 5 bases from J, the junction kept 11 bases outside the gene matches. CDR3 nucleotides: TGCGCCAGCGGGGGAGAGGGACAGGGTCTAGATACGCAGTATTTT. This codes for CASGGEGQGLDTQYF.

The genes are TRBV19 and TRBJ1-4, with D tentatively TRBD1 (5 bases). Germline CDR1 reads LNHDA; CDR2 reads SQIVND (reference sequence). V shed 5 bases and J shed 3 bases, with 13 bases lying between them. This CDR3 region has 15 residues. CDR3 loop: CASSLLGAANEKLFF. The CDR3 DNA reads TGTGCCAGTAGTCTTCTAGGGGCTGCTAATGAAAAACTGTTTTTT.

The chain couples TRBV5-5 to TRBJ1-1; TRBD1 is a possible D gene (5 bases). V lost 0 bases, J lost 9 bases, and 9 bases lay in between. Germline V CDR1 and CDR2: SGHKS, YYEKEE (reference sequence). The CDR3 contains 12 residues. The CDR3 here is CASSLVGAKAFF. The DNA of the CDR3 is TGTGCCAGCAGCTTGGTTGGGGCTAAAGCTTTCTTT.

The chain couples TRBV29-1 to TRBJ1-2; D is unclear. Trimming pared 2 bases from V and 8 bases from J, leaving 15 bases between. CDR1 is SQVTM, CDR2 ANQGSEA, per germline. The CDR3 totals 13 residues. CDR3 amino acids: CSVEPGRFEGYTF. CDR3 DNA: TGCAGCGTTGAACCAGGCCGTTTTGAGGGCTACACCTTC.

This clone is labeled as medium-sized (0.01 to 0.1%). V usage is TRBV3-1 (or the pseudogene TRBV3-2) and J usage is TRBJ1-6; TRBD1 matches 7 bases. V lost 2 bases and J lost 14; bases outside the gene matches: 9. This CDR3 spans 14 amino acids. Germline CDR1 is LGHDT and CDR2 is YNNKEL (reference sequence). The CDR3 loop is CASSQLTGAVTLHF. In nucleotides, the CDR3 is TGTGCCAGCAGCCAACTTACAGGGGCCGTGACCCTCCACTTT.

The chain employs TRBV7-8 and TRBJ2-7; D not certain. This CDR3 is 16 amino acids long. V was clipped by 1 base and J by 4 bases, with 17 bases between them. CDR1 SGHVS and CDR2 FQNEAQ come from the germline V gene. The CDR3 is CASSLGYATQSYEQYF. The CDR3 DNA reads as TGTGCCAGCAGCTTAGGATACGCCACACAGTCGTACGAGCAGTACTTC.

The CDR3 region has the DNA TGCAGCGTCGGGACAGCTTTTGTTGGCCACAATGAGCAGTTCTTC. This encodes CSVGTAFVGHNEQFF. The chain has TRBV29-1 and TRBJ2-1, with 7 bases matching TRBD1. Germline V CDR1 and CDR2: SQVTM, ANQGSEA. The CDR3 is made up of 15 amino acids. The ends lost 6 bases at V and 5 bases at J; junction bases unmatched: 13.

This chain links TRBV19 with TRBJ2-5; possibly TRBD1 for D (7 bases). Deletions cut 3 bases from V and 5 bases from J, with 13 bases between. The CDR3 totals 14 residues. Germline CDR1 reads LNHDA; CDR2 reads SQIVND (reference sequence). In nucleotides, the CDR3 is TGTGCCAGTAGTATTGGAGGGGGCGGGGAGACCCAGTACTTC. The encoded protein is CASSIGGGGETQYF. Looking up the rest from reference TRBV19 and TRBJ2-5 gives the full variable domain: DGGITQSPKYLFRKEGQNVTLSCEQNLNHDAMYWYRQDPGQGLRLIYYSQIVNDFQKGDIAEGYSVSREKKESFPLTVTSAQKNPTAFYLCASSIGGGGETQYFGPGTRLLVL.

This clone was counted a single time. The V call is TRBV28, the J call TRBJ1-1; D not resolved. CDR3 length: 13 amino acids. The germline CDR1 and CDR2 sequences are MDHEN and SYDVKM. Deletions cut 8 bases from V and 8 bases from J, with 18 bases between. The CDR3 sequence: CASETASRREAFF. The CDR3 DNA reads TGTGCCAGCGAAACGGCATCGCGGCGGGAAGCTTTCTTT.

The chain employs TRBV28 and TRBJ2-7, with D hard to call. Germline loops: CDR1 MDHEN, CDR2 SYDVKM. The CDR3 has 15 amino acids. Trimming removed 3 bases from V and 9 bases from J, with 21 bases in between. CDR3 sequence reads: CASSLIDPRAGGQYF. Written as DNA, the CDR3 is TGTGCCAGCAGTTTGATAGATCCACGAGCAGGTGGGCAGTACTTC.

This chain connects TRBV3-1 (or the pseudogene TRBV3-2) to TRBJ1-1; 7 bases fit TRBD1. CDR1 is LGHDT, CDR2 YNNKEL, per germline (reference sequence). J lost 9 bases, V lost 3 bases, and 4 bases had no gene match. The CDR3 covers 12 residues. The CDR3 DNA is TGTGCCAGCAGCCACGACAGGGAGAAAGCTTTCTTT. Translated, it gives CASSHDREKAFF.

The CDR3: CAWSPTGAGNTIYF. As DNA, the CDR3 is TGTGCCTGGAGTCCCACAGGGGCTGGAAACACCATATATTTT. The chain links TRBV30 to TRBJ1-3; 7 nucleotides agree with TRBD1. The germline gives CDR1 GTSNPN, CDR2 SVGIG (reference sequence). The CDR3 is 14 residues long. J was trimmed by 2 bases and V by 2 bases; bases with no gene match: 3.

In DNA form, the CDR3 reads TGCGCCAGCAGCTTGGTACAGGGGAAAGCCGAGCAGTTCTTC. Translating it yields CASSLVQGKAEQFF. The V gene is TRBV5-1, the J gene TRBJ2-1; TRBD1 agrees at 7 bases. V gave up 0 bases and J gave up 10 bases; unmatched junction bases: 7. The CDR3 totals 14 residues. Germline CDR1 and CDR2: SGHRS and YFSETQ.

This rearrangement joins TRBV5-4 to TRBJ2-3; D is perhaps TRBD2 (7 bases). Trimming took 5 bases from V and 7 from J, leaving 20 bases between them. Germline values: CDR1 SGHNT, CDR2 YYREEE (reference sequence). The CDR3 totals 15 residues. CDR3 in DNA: TGTGCCAGCAGGTCGGACTGGGGGGGGCCCAATACGCAGTATTTT. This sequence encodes CASRSDWGGPNTQYF.

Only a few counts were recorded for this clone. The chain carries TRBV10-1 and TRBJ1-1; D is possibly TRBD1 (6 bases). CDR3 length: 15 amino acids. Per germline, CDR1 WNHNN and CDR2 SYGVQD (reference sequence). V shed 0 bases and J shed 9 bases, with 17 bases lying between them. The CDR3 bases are TGCGCCAGCAGTGAGTCCGGCCCGGGGGGGCGAAAAGCTTTCTTT. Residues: CASSESGPGGRKAFF.

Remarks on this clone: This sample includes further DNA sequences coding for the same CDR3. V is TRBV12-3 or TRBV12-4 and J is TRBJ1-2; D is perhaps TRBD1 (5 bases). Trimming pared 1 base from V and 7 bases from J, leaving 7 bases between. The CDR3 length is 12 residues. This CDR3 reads CASSLGRGGYTF. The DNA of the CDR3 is TGTGCCAGCAGTTTAGGAAGGGGTGGCTACACCTTC.

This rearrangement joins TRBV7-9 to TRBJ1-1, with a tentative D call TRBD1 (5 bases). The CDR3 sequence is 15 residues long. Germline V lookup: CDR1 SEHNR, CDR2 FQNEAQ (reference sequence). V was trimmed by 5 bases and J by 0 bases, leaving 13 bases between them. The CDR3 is CASSPGGGMNTEAFF. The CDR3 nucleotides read TGTGCCAGCAGCCCGGGCGGGGGTATGAACACTGAAGCTTTCTTT.

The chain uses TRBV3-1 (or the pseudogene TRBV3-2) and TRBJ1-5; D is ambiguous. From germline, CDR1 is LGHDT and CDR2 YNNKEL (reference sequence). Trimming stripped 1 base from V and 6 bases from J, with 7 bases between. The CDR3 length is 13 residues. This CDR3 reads CASSQASVQPQHF. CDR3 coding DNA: TGTGCCAGCAGCCAAGCCTCGGTTCAGCCCCAGCATTTT.

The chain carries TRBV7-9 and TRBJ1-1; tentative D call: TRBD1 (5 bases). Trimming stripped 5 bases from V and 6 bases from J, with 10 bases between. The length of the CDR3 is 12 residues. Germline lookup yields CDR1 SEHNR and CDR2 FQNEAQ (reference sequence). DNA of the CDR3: TGTGCCAGCAGCCCTGGGGGGGCTGAAGCTTTCTTT. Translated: CASSPGGAEAFF.

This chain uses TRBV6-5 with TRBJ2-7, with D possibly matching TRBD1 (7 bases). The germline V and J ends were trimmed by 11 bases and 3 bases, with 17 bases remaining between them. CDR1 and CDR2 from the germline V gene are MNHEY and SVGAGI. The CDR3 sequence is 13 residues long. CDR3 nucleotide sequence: TGTGCCTTACAGAGACAGGGACTCTACGAGCAGTACTTC. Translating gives CALQRQGLYEQYF.

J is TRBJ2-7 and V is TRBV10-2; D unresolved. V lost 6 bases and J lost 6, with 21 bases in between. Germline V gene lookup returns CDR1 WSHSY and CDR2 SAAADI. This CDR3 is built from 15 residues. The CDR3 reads CASSTLMTSLGEQYF. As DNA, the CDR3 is TGCGCCAGCAGCACCTTAATGACAAGCCTTGGCGAGCAGTACTTC.

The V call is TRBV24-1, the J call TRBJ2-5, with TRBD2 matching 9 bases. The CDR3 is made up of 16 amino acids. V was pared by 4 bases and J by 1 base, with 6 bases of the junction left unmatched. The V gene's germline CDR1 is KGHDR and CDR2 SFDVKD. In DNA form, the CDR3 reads TGTGCCACCAGTGACCGCTTGCGGGGGGGCCAAGAGACCCAGTACTTC. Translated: CATSDRLRGGQETQYF.

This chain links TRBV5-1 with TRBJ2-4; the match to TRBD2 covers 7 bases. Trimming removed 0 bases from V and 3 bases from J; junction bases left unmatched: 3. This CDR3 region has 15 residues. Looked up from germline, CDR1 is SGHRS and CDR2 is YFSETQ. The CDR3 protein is CASSLDGEGKNIQYF. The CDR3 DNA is TGCGCCAGCAGCTTGGACGGGGAGGGCAAAAACATTCAGTACTTC.

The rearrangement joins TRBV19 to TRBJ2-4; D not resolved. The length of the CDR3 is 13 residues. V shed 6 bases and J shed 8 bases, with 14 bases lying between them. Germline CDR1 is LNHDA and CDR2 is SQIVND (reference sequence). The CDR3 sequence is CASSPIGEYIQYF. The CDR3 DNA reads TGTGCCAGTAGCCCAATCGGAGAATACATTCAGTACTTC.

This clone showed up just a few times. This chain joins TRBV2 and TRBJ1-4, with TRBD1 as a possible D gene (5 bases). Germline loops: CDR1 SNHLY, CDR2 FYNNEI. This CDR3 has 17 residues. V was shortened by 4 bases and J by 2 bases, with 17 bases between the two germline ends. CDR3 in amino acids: CASSGGSGGRTNEKLFF. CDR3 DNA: TGTGCCAGCAGTGGCGGATCCGGGGGTAGGACTAATGAAAAACTGTTTTTT. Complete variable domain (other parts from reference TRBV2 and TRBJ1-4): EPEVTQTPSHQVTQMGQEVILRCVPISNHLYFYWYRQILGQKVEFLVSFYNNEISEKSEIFDDQFSVERPDGSNFTLKIRSTKLEDSAMYFCASSGGSGGRTNEKLFFGSGTQLSVL.